This T cell receptor (beta chain) was sequenced for a study of graft-versus-host responses after intestinal transplantation (dated by TCRdb to the early 2020s). Turning to the overall study: The transplants that recipients received were multivisceral, liver-intestinal, or isolated intestinal. Every recipient was given anti-thymocyte globulin induction, followed by around three years of maintenance tacrolimus and steroids. After intestinal transplantation, graft-versus-host and host-versus-graft alloreactive T cell clones were followed in the graft, circulation and bone marrow using bulk TCR-beta CDR3 sequencing. To identify alloreactive clones, pre-transplant mixed lymphocyte reaction products were sequenced and compared with unstimulated pre-transplant donor and recipient T cells. Of the roughly 25 intestinal transplant recipients enrolled in the cohort, one of whom was a retransplant, 3 patients without pretransplant specimens were excluded. Donor T cell macrochimerism was defined as a peak of at least 4% donor T cells among recipient peripheral blood mononuclear cells. Rather than going through the commercial service, samples from a few later patients were sequenced in-house on an Illumina MiSeq and processed with MiXCR.

Including cysteine and phenylalanine, the CDR3 has 17 amino acids. CDR3 DNA is the only sequence kept; it has 51 bases, read in frame from the first base. CDR1 and CDR2 were assigned from the germline V gene as SGHAT and FQNNGV. Relative to germline, V is 5 bases shorter and J is 3 bases shorter, with 20 bases between their ends. Taken with the paper, the label for time point translates to: cells obtained before transplantation from donor or recipient. CD3+CD4+ and CD3+CD8+ populations were FACS-sorted from unstimulated pre-transplant donor and recipient cells taken from spleen or lymph nodes. Comment on this clone: Its antigen is not yet known. Qualities for individual bases were not recorded, and no much larger clone is one base off.

Library preparation employed the immunoSEQ multiplex PCR assay. In most patients, genomic DNA was isolated using the Qiagen DNeasy Blood and Tissue Kit and sent frozen to Adaptive Biotechnologies for TCR sequencing. Adaptive Biotechnologies carried out high-throughput TCR-beta CDR3 sequencing of genomic DNA for most patients. In the paper's pipeline: TCR sequencing data were retrieved from Adaptive's ImmunoSEQ software for 18 patients, whereas three other patients were processed with MiXCR and VDJtools. CD4 versus CD8 sorting errors were corrected by removing sequences found in both subsets at a frequency ratio below 5:1. Because the origin of CDR3 nucleotide sequences shared between donor and recipient could not be assigned, those sequences were removed. To count as alloreactive, a clone needed at least 2-fold expansion over unstimulated cells and a minimum CFSE-low frequency of 0.002% (template counts) or 0.001% (read counts). Mappable clones were those detected in sequenced pre-transplant spleen, lymph node, or MLR CFSE-low populations of the donor or recipient. The cumulative frequency of alloreactive clones was calculated as a percentage of all sequences, weighted by copy number. The table was pulled from immuneACCESS by TCRdb, which kept in-frame rearrangements only. Such tables lose some clones; where checked, under half of the loss comes from unresolved V genes, and the rest has no known cause. From that table come the V and J calls and clone size; the DNA was used to work out D and trimming. Counted in this sample were about 90,000 clones; 90% to 95% of them appeared once. About 1.1% of the sample rests with the top ten.

Points the paper makes about the study in general: Early after transplant, peak levels of circulating GvH clones were found to be associated with declines in HvG clones. GvH clones turned up in recipient bone marrow, with some appearing earlier in ileal mucosa or blood, a pattern consistent with an intestinal mucosal origin. Patients with donor T cell macrochimerism had high GvH to HvG T cell clonal ratios in their allografts. Conclusions were limited by the relatively low number and heterogeneity of intestinal transplant patients.

The chain is encoded by TRBV11-2 joined to TRBJ2-1; no D gene call is confident. This material consisted of unstimulated CD8+ T cells sorted from spleen or lymph node cells, taken before transplant. This clonotype originated in a human donor who was the organ donor for an intestinal transplant. The CDR3 amino acid sequence is: CASSPSPTFPGYNEQFF. DNA sequence: TGTGCCAGCAGCCCGTCCCCTACATTCCCAGGCTACAATGAGCAGTTCTTC.